Each of the 12 T cell receptor beta chains below was sequenced from the same sample in a study of cytomegalovirus exposure and HLA in healthy donors. Researchers ran the PCR with 60 Vbeta and 13 Jbeta primers. Repertoires were generated with immunoSEQ multiplex PCR, while TCRdb's copy carries only in-frame clones and drops some. The table includes approximately 100,000 clones, around 75% detected once. Sequenced material: PBMCs. These receptors all come from a male donor in good health and CMV-seropositive.

The rearrangement links TRBV7-8 to TRBJ1-1; 7 bases map to TRBD1. This CDR3 comprises 13 residues. Germline CDR1 SGHVS, CDR2 FQNEAQ. V was clipped by 4 bases and J by 7 bases; unmatched bases: 6. CDR3 residues: CASSYDRVGEAFF. The CDR3, as DNA: TGTGCCAGCAGCTACGACAGGGTGGGTGAAGCTTTCTTT.

This clone was picked up one time. This chain uses TRBV6-1 with TRBJ2-7; D is unresolved. V lost 10 bases, J lost 2 bases, and 12 bases lay in between. CDR1 and CDR2 from the germline V gene are MNHNS and SASEGT. This CDR3 has 12 amino acids. CDR3 amino acids: CAIGSIPYEQYF. CDR3 in DNA: TGTGCCATCGGGTCGATACCCTACGAGCAGTACTTC.

The DNA of the CDR3 is TGCGCCAGCAGCTGGGGGGGGAACACTGAAGCTTTCTTT. Its translation is CASSWGGNTEAFF. This sequence joins TRBV5-1 and TRBJ1-1; possibly TRBD1 for D (5 bases). Germline CDR1 reads SGHRS; CDR2 reads YFSETQ. The CDR3 sequence is 13 residues long. Trimming shortened V by 3 bases and J by 1 base, and 7 bases separated the two germline ends.

The gene calls are TRBV7-2 and TRBJ1-4, with D uncertain. The germline gives CDR1 SGHTA, CDR2 FQGNSA. The V end lost 2 bases, the J end lost 1 base, and 20 bases lay between the germline ends. The length of the CDR3 is 19 residues. DNA of the CDR3: TGTGCCAGCAGCTTACTTAGGCGAGCTAGCGGTAGAACTAATGAAAAACTGTTTTTT. The encoded protein is CASSLLRRASGRTNEKLFF.

The chain recombines TRBV6-6 with TRBJ2-5, with D perhaps matching TRBD2 (6 bases). The V gene's germline CDR1 is MNHNY and CDR2 SVGAGI (reference sequence). V was pared by 7 bases and J by 9 bases, with 18 bases between. The CDR3 has 13 residues. The CDR3 sequence: CASTPRGTMAQYF. Here the CDR3 DNA reads TGTGCCAGCACCCCACGGGGGACGATGGCCCAGTACTTC.

This clone was counted only a few times. The chain links TRBV30 to TRBJ2-5; 8 nucleotides agree with TRBD2. CDR1 and CDR2 (germline): GTSNPN, SVGIG (reference sequence). The CDR3 is 13 residues long. Trimming at V came to 1 base and at J to 5 bases, leaving 3 bases not matched to a gene. CDR3: CAWSDGGAETQYF. CDR3 bases: TGTGCCTGGAGTGACGGGGGGGCCGAGACCCAGTACTTC.

The V and J genes are TRBV4-3 and TRBJ2-2; TRBD2 aligns across 12 bases. V lost 0 bases, J lost 4 bases, and 6 bases stayed unmatched. CDR3 size: 18 residues. The germline CDR1 and CDR2 sequences are LGHNA and YSLEER. This CDR3 reads CASSQDASGGALTGELFF. Here the CDR3 DNA reads TGCGCCAGCAGCCAAGATGCTAGCGGGGGGGCCCTCACCGGGGAGCTGTTTTTT.

This clone was seen a few times. CDR3: CASGSGTAKETQYF. As DNA, the CDR3 is TGTGCTAGTGGTTCTGGGACAGCCAAAGAGACCCAGTACTTC. This chain connects TRBV12-5 to TRBJ2-5; 7 bases agree with TRBD1. V shed 4 bases and J 3 bases; nucleotides not matched to a gene: 5. The CDR3 sequence is 14 residues long. CDR1 is LGHNT, CDR2 FRNRAP, per germline. The variable domain in full, with the rest retrieved from reference TRBV12-5 and TRBJ2-5, is DARVTQTPRHKVTEMGQEVTMRCQPILGHNTVFWYRQTMMQGLELLAYFRNRAPLDDSGMPKDRFSAEMPDATLATLKIQPSEPRDSAVYFCASGSGTAKETQYFGPGTRLLVL.

The chain uses TRBV6-1 and TRBJ1-5, with 7 nucleotides matching TRBD1. Germline loops: CDR1 MNHNS, CDR2 SASEGT. Unmatched junction bases numbered 7, after V lost 5 bases and J lost 6 bases. CDR3 length: 14 residues. CDR3 protein: CASSPRQGGQPQHF. CDR3 DNA sequence: TGTGCCAGCAGTCCCCGACAGGGAGGTCAGCCCCAGCATTTT.

The chain recombines TRBV4-3 with TRBJ2-2; possible D gene TRBD1, 7 bases. Trimming took 6 bases from V and 3 from J, leaving 17 bases between them. This CDR3 region has 16 residues. The V gene's germline CDR1 is LGHNA and CDR2 YSLEER. Here the CDR3 reads CASRAGGITDTGELFF. DNA of the CDR3: TGCGCCAGCAGGGCAGGGGGGATAACGGACACCGGGGAGCTGTTTTTT.

The V and J genes are TRBV11-2 and TRBJ1-1; TRBD1 matches at 9 bases. CDR1 SGHAT and CDR2 FQNNGV come from the germline V gene. The junction had 7 bases not matched to a gene; V was cut back by 5 bases and J by 3 bases. The CDR3 is 15 amino acids. The CDR3 region is CASSPRQGGYTEAFF. The CDR3 nucleotides are TGTGCCAGCAGCCCACGACAGGGGGGGTACACTGAAGCTTTCTTT.

The V call is TRBV2, the J call TRBJ2-3, with 9 bases fitting TRBD1. Germline loops: CDR1 SNHLY, CDR2 FYNNEI. The trim removed 2 bases at V and 1 base at J, leaving 4 bases unmatched. The CDR3 covers 16 residues. The chain's CDR3 is CASSESTGGGTDTQYF. CDR3 nucleotide sequence: TGTGCCAGCAGTGAATCCACAGGGGGCGGCACAGATACGCAGTATTTT.